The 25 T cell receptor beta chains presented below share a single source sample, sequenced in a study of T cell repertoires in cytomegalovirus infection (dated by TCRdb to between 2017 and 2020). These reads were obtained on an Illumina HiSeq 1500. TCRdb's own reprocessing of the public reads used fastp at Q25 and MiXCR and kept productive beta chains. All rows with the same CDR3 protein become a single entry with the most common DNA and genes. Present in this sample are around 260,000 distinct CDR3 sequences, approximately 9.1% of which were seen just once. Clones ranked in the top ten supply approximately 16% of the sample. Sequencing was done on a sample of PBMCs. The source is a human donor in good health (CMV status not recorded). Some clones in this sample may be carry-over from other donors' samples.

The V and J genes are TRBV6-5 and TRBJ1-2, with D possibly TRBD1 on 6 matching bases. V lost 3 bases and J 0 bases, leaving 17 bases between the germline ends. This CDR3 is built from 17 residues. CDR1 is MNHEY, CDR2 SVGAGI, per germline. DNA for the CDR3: TGTGCCAGCAGTTATCATTCGGAACAGGGCGCTAACTATGGCTACACCTTC. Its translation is CASSYHSEQGANYGYTF.

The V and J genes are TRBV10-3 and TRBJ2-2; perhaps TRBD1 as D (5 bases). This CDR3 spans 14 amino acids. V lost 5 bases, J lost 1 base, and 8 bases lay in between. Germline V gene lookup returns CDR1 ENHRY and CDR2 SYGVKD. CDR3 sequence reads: CAISLTGNTGELFF. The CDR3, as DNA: TGTGCCATCAGTCTCACAGGGAACACCGGGGAGCTGTTTTTT.

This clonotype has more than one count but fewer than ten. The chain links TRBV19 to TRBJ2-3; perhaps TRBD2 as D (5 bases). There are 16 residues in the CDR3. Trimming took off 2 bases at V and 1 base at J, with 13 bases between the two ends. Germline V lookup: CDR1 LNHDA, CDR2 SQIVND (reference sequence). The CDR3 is CASSIKASIRTDTQYF. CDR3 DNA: TGTGCCAGTAGTATAAAGGCTAGCATCCGCACAGATACGCAGTATTTT.

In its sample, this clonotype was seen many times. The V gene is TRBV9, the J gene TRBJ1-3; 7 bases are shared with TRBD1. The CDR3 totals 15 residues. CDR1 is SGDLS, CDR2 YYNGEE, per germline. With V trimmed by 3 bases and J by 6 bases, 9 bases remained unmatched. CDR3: CASSAQGQDTNTIYF. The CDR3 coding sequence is TGTGCCAGCAGCGCACAAGGACAGGACACAAACACCATATATTTT.

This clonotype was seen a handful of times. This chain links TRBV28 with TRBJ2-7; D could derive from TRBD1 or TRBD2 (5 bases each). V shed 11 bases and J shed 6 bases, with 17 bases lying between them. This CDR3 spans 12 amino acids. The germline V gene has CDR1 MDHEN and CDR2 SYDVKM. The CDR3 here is CAAGRVTSEQYF. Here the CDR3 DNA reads TGTGCCGCGGGCAGGGTCACCAGCGAGCAGTACTTC.

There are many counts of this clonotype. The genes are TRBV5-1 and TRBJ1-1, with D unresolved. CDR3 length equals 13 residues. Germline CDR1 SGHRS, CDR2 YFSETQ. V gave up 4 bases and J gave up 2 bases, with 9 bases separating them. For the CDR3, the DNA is TGCGCCAGCAGCAAGGCAGGAAACACTGAAGCTTTCTTT. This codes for CASSKAGNTEAFF.

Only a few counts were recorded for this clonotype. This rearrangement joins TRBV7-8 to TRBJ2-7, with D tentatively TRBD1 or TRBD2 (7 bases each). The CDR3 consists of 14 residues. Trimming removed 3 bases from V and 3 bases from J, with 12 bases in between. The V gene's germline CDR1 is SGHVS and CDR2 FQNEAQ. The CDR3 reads CASSFTGEGYEQYF. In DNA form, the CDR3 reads TGTGCCAGCAGCTTTACAGGGGAGGGCTACGAGCAGTACTTC. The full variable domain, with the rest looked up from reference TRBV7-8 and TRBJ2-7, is GAGVSQSPRYKVAKRGQDVALRCDPISGHVSLFWYQQALGQGPEFLTYFQNEAQLDKSGLPSDRFFAERPEGSVSTLKIQRTQQEDSAVYLCASSFTGEGYEQYFGPGTRLTVT.

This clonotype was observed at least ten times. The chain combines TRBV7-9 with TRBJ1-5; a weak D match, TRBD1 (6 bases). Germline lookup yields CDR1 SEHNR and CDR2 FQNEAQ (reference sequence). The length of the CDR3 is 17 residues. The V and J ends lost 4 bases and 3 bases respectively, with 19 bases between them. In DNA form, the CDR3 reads TGTGCCAGCAGCTCAGATACCGCGGACAGACTCAATCAGCCCCAGCATTTT. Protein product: CASSSDTADRLNQPQHF. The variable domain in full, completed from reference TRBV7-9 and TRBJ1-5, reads DTGVSQNPRHKITKRGQNVTFRCDPISEHNRLYWYRQTLGQGPEFLTYFQNEAQLEKSRLLSDRFSAERPKGSFSTLEIQRTEQGDSAMYLCASSSDTADRLNQPQHFGDGTRLSIL.

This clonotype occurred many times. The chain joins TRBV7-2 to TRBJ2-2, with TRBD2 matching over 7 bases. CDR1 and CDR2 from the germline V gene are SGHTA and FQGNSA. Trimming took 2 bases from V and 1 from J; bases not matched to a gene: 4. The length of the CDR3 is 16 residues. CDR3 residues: CASSLSASGNTGELFF. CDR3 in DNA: TGTGCCAGCAGCTTAAGTGCTAGCGGGAACACCGGGGAGCTGTTTTTT.

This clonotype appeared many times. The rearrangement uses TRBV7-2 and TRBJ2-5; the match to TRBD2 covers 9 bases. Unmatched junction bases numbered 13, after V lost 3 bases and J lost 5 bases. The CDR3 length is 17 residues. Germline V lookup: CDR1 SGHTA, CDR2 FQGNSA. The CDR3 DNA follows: TGTGCCAGCAGCTTTGGTCTAGCGGGGCCCCCGGTCGAGACCCAGTACTTC. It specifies CASSFGLAGPPVETQYF.

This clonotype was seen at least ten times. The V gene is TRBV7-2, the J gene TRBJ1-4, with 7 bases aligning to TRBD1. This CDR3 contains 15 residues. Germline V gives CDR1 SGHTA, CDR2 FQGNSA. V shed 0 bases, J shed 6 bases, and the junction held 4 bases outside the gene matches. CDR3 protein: CASSLAAGGYEKLFF. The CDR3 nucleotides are TGTGCCAGCAGCTTAGCGGCAGGGGGGTATGAAAAACTGTTTTTT.

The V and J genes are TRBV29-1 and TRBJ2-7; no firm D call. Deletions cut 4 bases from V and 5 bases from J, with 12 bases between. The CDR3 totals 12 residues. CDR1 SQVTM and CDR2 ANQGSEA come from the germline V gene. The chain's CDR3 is CSVAYSPNEQYF. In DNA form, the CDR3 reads TGCAGCGTTGCTTACAGCCCCAACGAGCAGTACTTC.

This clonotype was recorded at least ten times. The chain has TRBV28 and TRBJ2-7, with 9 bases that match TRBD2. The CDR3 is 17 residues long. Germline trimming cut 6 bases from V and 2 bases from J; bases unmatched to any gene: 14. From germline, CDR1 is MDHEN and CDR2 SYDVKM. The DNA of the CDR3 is TGTGCCAGCAGCTTTCCGGGACTAGCTTTGTCCGCCTACGAGCAGTACTTC. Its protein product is CASSFPGLALSAYEQYF.

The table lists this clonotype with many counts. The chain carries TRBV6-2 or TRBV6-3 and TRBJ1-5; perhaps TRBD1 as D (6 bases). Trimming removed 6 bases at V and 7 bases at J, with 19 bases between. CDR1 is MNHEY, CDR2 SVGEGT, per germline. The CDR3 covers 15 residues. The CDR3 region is CASSDRSGFVQPQHF. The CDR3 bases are TGTGCCAGCAGCGACAGGTCAGGGTTTGTGCAGCCCCAGCATTTT.

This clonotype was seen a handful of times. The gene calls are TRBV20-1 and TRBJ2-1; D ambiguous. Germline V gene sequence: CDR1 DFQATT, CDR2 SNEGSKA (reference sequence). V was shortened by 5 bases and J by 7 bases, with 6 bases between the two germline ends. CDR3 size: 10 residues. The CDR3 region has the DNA TGCAGTGCTGTTCGGAATGAGCAGTTCTTC. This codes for CSAVRNEQFF.

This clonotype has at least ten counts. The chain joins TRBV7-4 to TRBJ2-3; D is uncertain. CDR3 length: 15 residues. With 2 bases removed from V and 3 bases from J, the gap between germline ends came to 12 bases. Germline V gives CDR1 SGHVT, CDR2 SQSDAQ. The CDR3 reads CASSLRPTETDTQYF. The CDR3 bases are TGTGCCAGCAGCTTACGCCCCACGGAAACAGATACGCAGTATTTT.

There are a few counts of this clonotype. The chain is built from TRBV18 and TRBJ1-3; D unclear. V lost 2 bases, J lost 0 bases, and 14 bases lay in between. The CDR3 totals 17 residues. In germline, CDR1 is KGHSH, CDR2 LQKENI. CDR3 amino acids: CASSPSQVINSGNTIYF. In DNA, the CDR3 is TGTGCCAGCTCACCATCGCAGGTCATTAACTCTGGAAACACCATATATTTT.

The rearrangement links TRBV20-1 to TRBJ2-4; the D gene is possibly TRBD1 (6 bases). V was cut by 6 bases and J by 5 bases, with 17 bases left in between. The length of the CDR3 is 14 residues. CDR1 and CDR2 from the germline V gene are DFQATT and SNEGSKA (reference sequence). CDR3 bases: TGCAGTGCCCAGACAGGTGGGGTCCAAAACATTCAGTACTTC. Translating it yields CSAQTGGVQNIQYF.

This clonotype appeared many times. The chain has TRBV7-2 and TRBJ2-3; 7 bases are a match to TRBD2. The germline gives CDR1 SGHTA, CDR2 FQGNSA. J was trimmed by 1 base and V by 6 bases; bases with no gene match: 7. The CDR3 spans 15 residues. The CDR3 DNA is TGTGCCAGCAGTCGGTTGGGGGGGGGCACAGATACGCAGTATTTT. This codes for CASSRLGGGTDTQYF.

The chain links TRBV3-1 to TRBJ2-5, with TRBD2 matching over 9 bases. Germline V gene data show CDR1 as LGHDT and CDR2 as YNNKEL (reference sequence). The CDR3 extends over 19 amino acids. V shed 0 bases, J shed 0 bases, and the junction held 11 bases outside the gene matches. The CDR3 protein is CASSQDGNLAGTYQETQYF. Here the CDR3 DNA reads TGTGCCAGCAGCCAAGACGGGAACCTAGCGGGGACCTACCAAGAGACCCAGTACTTC.

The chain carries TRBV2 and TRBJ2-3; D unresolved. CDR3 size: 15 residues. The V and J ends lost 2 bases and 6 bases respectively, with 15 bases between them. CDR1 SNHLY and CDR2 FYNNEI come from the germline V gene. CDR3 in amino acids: CASSEYKGGVDTQYF. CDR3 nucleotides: TGTGCCAGCAGTGAATATAAGGGTGGGGTGGATACGCAGTATTTT.

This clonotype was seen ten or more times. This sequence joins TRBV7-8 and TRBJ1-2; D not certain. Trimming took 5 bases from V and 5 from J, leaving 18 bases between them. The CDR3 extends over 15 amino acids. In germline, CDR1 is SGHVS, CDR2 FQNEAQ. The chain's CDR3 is CASSRSAGPEYGYTF. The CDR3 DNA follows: TGTGCCAGCAGCCGAAGCGCCGGCCCAGAGTATGGCTACACCTTC.

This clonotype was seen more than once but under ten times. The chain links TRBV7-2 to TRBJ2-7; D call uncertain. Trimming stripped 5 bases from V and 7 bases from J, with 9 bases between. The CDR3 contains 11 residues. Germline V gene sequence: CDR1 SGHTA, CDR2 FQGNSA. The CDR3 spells CASSRTKEQYF. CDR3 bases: TGTGCCAGCAGCCGGACGAAGGAGCAGTACTTC.

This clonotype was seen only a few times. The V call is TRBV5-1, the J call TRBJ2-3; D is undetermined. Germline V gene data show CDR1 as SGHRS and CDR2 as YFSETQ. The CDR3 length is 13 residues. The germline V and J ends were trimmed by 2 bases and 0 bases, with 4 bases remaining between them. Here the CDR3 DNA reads TGCGCCAGCAGCTTCGTAAGCACAGATACGCAGTATTTT. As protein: CASSFVSTDTQYF.

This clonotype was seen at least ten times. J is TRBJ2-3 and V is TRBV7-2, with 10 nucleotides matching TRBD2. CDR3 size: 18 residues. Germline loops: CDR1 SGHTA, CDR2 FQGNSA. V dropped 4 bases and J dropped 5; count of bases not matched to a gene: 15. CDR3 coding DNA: TGTGCCAGCAGCTCCGACTTTGGGACTAGCGTAACGAGAGATACGCAGTATTTT. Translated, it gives CASSSDFGTSVTRDTQYF.